The present T cell receptor beta chain was sequenced within a study of shared clonotypes between healthy human individuals. Study in general: With ages of 18 to 49, the donors were two women and a few men.

CD45RO-negative cells were positively selected for CCR7, leaving out terminally differentiated effector memory CD45RA+ cells. As to this clone: Its specificity is not known.

Produced via immunoSEQ multiplex PCR; TCRdb's table is partial and in-frame only. The sample holds roughly 550,000 clones, 95% seen once. V dropped 3 bases and J dropped 8 bases, with 11 bases sitting between them. The CDR3 spans 12 residues. Looked up from germline, CDR1 is GTSNPN and CDR2 is SVGIG (reference sequence). Whole-study findings and limits: Shared across a few donors were 4% to 5% of the naive CD4 clonotypes. When compared with the clonotypes that were shared by all four sorted-subset donors, the non-shared clonotypes turned out to have lower generation probabilities.

This TCR was recovered from a woman aged 25 to 39 in good health. Sequencing input: naive CD8+ T cells sorted from blood. The V call is TRBV30, the J call TRBJ2-1; D is possibly TRBD2 (6 bases). CDR3 amino acids: CAWSGGGDEQFF. CDR3 DNA sequence: TGTGCCTGGAGCGGGGGAGGCGATGAGCAGTTCTTC.